These 25 T cell receptor beta chains share one sample of origin, sequenced in a study of T cells in tumors after PD-1 blockade. The table came from immunoSEQ multiplex PCR; TCRdb's copy has only in-frame clones and leaves some out. The table has about 47,000 clones, more than 70% seen once. Material: PBMCs, obtained before anti-PD-1 treatment. Every receptor here comes from a human donor with basal cell carcinoma.

V is TRBV5-6 and J is TRBJ2-2, with D unresolved. CDR1 SGHDT and CDR2 YYEEEE come from the germline V gene. V lost 0 bases to trimming and J lost 3 bases, with 9 bases between them. The CDR3 spans 15 residues. Here the CDR3 DNA reads TGTGCCAGCAGCTTGGGGTACACGTACACCGGGGAGCTGTTTTTT. This sequence encodes CASSLGYTYTGELFF.

The chain joins TRBV19 to TRBJ2-1; no firm D call. CDR3 size: 12 residues. Trimming pared 6 bases from V and 10 bases from J, leaving 13 bases between. CDR1 and CDR2 (germline): LNHDA, SQIVND (reference sequence). The CDR3 spells CASSPTGREQFF. Written as DNA, the CDR3 is TGTGCCAGTAGCCCGACCGGTCGGGAGCAGTTCTTC.

J is TRBJ1-1 and V is TRBV6-4; perhaps TRBD1 as D (5 bases). The CDR3 runs 13 residues. V lost 5 bases to trimming and J lost 5 bases, with 12 bases between them. Germline V gene lookup returns CDR1 MRHNA and CDR2 SNTAGT. The CDR3 bases are TGTGCCAGCAGTCTAGAACAGGAGACTGAAGCTTTCTTT. Amino acid sequence: CASSLEQETEAFF.

This chain links TRBV10-1 with TRBJ2-4, with 7 bases identical to TRBD1. The junction had 0 bases not matched to a gene; V was cut back by 0 bases and J by 1 base. Germline CDR1 is WNHNN and CDR2 is SYGVQD (reference sequence). This CDR3 is 15 amino acids long. As DNA, the CDR3 is TGCGCCAGCAGTGAGTCGACAGGGGCCAAAAACATTCAGTACTTC. This gives the protein CASSESTGAKNIQYF.

The chain is built from TRBV5-1 and TRBJ1-1; 8 bases agree with TRBD1. There are 15 residues in the CDR3. J was trimmed by 8 bases and V by 3 bases; bases with no gene match: 12. Germline loops: CDR1 SGHRS, CDR2 YFSETQ. The CDR3 loop is CASSSGQGRGSEAFF. Here the CDR3 DNA reads TGCGCCAGCAGCTCCGGACAGGGCAGAGGGTCCGAAGCTTTCTTT.

The chain has TRBV7-6 and TRBJ1-3, with 11 bases aligning to TRBD1. This CDR3 has 14 amino acids. V dropped 3 bases and J dropped 8; count of bases not matched to a gene: 3. CDR1 and CDR2 (germline): SGHVS, FNYEAQ. CDR3 protein: CASSFGTGGDTIYF. CDR3 in DNA: TGTGCCAGCAGCTTTGGGACAGGGGGAGACACCATATATTTT.

The chain recombines TRBV7-9 with TRBJ2-5; D may be TRBD1 (6 bases). V was cut by 5 bases and J by 3 bases, with 16 bases left in between. The CDR3 spans 15 residues. Per germline, CDR1 SEHNR and CDR2 FQNEAQ (reference sequence). CDR3 sequence reads: CASSPEDRVKETQYF. CDR3 in DNA: TGTGCCAGCAGCCCGGAGGACAGAGTCAAAGAGACCCAGTACTTC. Drawing the rest from reference TRBV7-9 and TRBJ2-5, the complete variable domain is DTGVSQNPRHKITKRGQNVTFRCDPISEHNRLYWYRQTLGQGPEFLTYFQNEAQLEKSRLLSDRFSAERPKGSFSTLEIQRTEQGDSAMYLCASSPEDRVKETQYFGPGTRLLVL.

V gene TRBV5-1 combines with J gene TRBJ1-4, with unresolved D. This CDR3 is 15 amino acids long. V gave up 0 bases and J gave up 4 bases, with 10 bases separating them. The germline gives CDR1 SGHRS, CDR2 YFSETQ. The CDR3 nucleotides read TGCGCCAGCAGCTTGGAGGGCGGTAATAATGAAAAACTGTTTTTT. Amino acids: CASSLEGGNNEKLFF.

The chain has TRBV5-6 and TRBJ2-3, with TRBD1 identical over 9 bases. V shed 4 bases and J 3 bases; nucleotides not matched to a gene: 9. The CDR3 is 16 residues long. Germline V gives CDR1 SGHDT, CDR2 YYEEEE. The DNA for the CDR3 is TGTGCCAGCAGCCATAAGGGACAGGGAAAAACAGATACGCAGTATTTT. This codes for CASSHKGQGKTDTQYF.

The chain recombines TRBV19 with TRBJ1-6; the D is unclear. V was cut by 3 bases and J by 5 bases, with 14 bases left in between. The CDR3 totals 16 residues. Germline V CDR1 and CDR2: LNHDA, SQIVND (reference sequence). This chain's CDR3 is CASSITDGRDNSPLHF. In DNA form, the CDR3 reads TGTGCCAGTAGTATCACCGACGGTAGGGATAATTCACCCCTCCACTTT.

The chain couples TRBV19 to TRBJ2-6; D gene unclear. V was cut by 6 bases and J by 0 bases, with 9 bases left in between. Germline-derived CDR1 and CDR2 are LNHDA and SQIVND (reference sequence). The CDR3 has 15 residues. The CDR3 DNA follows: TGTGCCAGTAGCCTTAACCCCTCTGGGGCCAACGTCCTGACTTTC. It translates to CASSLNPSGANVLTF.

The V and J genes are TRBV15 and TRBJ1-3, with 7 bases identical to TRBD1. The V gene end was trimmed by 4 bases and the J gene end by 1 base; junction bases not matched to a gene: 7. Germline CDR1 reads LNHNV; CDR2 reads YYDKDF (reference sequence). This CDR3 has 16 amino acids. CDR3: CATSTADRLSGNTIYF. CDR3 in DNA: TGTGCCACCAGCACTGCGGACAGGTTATCTGGAAACACCATATATTTT.

In its sample, this clone was seen once. The genes are TRBV30 and TRBJ1-2; no clear D. The length of the CDR3 is 14 residues. V gave up 0 bases and J gave up 2 bases, with 10 bases separating them. Looked up from germline, CDR1 is GTSNPN and CDR2 is SVGIG (reference sequence). The CDR3 here is CAWSVGQLNYGYTF. CDR3 in DNA: TGTGCCTGGAGTGTAGGGCAGCTAAACTATGGCTACACCTTC. Full variable domain (remainder filled in from reference TRBV30 and TRBJ1-2): SQTIHQWPATLVQPVGSPLSLECTVEGTSNPNLYWYRQAAGRGLQLLFYSVGIGQISSEVPQNLSASRPQDRQFILSSKKLLLSDSGFYLCAWSVGQLNYGYTFGSGTRLTVV.

The chain recombines TRBV20-1 with TRBJ1-5; D uncertain. From germline, CDR1 is DFQATT and CDR2 SNEGSKA (reference sequence). The V end was cut by 3 bases, the J end by 4 bases, with 7 bases between. This CDR3 has 12 amino acids. CDR3 protein: CSASWRNQPQHF. DNA for the CDR3: TGCAGTGCTAGTTGGAGGAATCAGCCCCAGCATTTT.

The gene calls are TRBV2 and TRBJ1-5, with a tentative D call TRBD1 (5 bases). CDR3 size: 16 residues. Germline values: CDR1 SNHLY, CDR2 FYNNEI. Trimming took off 4 bases at V and 2 bases at J, with 15 bases between the two ends. The CDR3 region has the DNA TGTGCCAGCAGTGGTTTTGGGGGTTCGGGCAATCAGCCCCAGCATTTT. This gives the protein CASSGFGGSGNQPQHF.

This clone was counted a single time. This chain uses TRBV27 with TRBJ2-2; the match to TRBD1 covers 11 bases. The V and J ends lost 4 bases and 5 bases, in that order; junction bases with no gene match: 15. The CDR3 length is 19 residues. Germline lookup yields CDR1 MNHEY and CDR2 SMNVEV (reference sequence). CDR3 sequence reads: CASSSPGTGGSFRTGELFF. The CDR3 DNA is TGTGCCAGCAGTTCCCCCGGGACAGGGGGAAGCTTTAGGACCGGGGAGCTGTTTTTT.

V and J are TRBV28 and TRBJ1-6; 7 positions match TRBD1. Germline-derived CDR1 and CDR2 are MDHEN and SYDVKM. The CDR3 spans 15 residues. Trimming took 11 bases from V and 8 from J; bases not matched to a gene: 15. The CDR3 is CAGRGSTGSDSPLHF. CDR3 coding DNA: TGTGCCGGGCGGGGATCGACAGGGTCGGATTCACCCCTCCACTTT.

The chain is built from TRBV19 and TRBJ2-5; D might be TRBD1 (6 bases). CDR3 length equals 14 residues. V was clipped by 6 bases and J by 5 bases, with 16 bases between them. Germline CDR1 is LNHDA and CDR2 is SQIVND (reference sequence). The CDR3 loop is CASRTGTSGETQYF. DNA of the CDR3: TGTGCCAGTAGAACCGGGACATCTGGTGAGACCCAGTACTTC.

J is TRBJ1-3 and V is TRBV2; TRBD1 matches at 8 bases. This CDR3 has 15 residues. CDR1 and CDR2 from the germline V gene are SNHLY and FYNNEI. Trimming cost V 6 bases and J 4 bases; bases outside gene matches: 8. CDR3 coding DNA: TGTGCCAGCAGGATCCGACAGGGGATCGGAAACACCATATATTTT. Its translation: CASRIRQGIGNTIYF.

V is TRBV5-4 and J is TRBJ2-5; 7 nucleotides line up with TRBD2. This CDR3 has 14 amino acids. The V gene's germline CDR1 is SGHNT and CDR2 YYREEE (reference sequence). Unmatched junction bases numbered 4, after V lost 4 bases and J lost 1 base. CDR3 protein: CASSLRLAQETQYF. In nucleotides, the CDR3 is TGTGCCAGCAGCCTCCGACTAGCCCAAGAGACCCAGTACTTC.

This chain connects TRBV7-9 to TRBJ2-2; 8 nucleotides align to TRBD1. This CDR3 is 15 amino acids long. The germline gives CDR1 SEHNR, CDR2 FQNEAQ (reference sequence). The V segment lost 5 bases and the J segment 6 bases; nucleotides outside the gene matches: 8. CDR3 amino acids: CASSPLGQGAGELFF. The CDR3 region has the DNA TGTGCCAGCAGCCCGCTAGGACAGGGTGCCGGGGAGCTGTTTTTT. Full variable domain (remainder filled in from reference TRBV7-9 and TRBJ2-2): DTGVSQNPRHKITKRGQNVTFRCDPISEHNRLYWYRQTLGQGPEFLTYFQNEAQLEKSRLLSDRFSAERPKGSFSTLEIQRTEQGDSAMYLCASSPLGQGAGELFFGEGSRLTVL.

V is TRBV6-5 and J is TRBJ2-5; perhaps TRBD1 as D (5 bases). The germline V gene encodes CDR1 MNHEY and CDR2 SVGAGI. This CDR3 contains 13 residues. V was shortened by 4 bases and J by 2 bases, with 8 bases between the two germline ends. CDR3 sequence reads: CASSLTVQETQYF. The CDR3 region has the DNA TGTGCCAGCAGTTTGACAGTACAAGAGACCCAGTACTTC.

This clone has more than one count but fewer than ten. This rearrangement joins TRBV3-1 (or the pseudogene TRBV3-2) to TRBJ1-2; D is perhaps TRBD1 (6 bases). Germline lookup yields CDR1 LGHDT and CDR2 YNNKEL (reference sequence). CDR3 length: 18 residues. V was pared by 3 bases and J by 4 bases, with 24 bases between. This CDR3 is CASSHPSHHRQETYGYTF. CDR3 nucleotides: TGTGCCAGCAGCCACCCTAGCCACCATAGACAGGAGACCTATGGCTACACCTTC.

The V gene is TRBV7-8, the J gene TRBJ2-3; a weak D match, TRBD2 (6 bases). There are 14 residues in the CDR3. Germline lookup yields CDR1 SGHVS and CDR2 FQNEAQ. V dropped 1 base and J dropped 8 bases, with 13 bases sitting between them. For the CDR3, the DNA is TGTGCCAGCAGCTTAGAATCCGGGAGAGGTACGCAGTATTTT. Amino acids: CASSLESGRGTQYF.

V is TRBV5-1 and J is TRBJ1-1; D may be TRBD1 (6 bases). The CDR3 covers 15 residues. Deletions cut 7 bases from V and 0 bases from J, with 16 bases between. The germline V gene encodes CDR1 SGHRS and CDR2 YFSETQ. The CDR3 here is CASGWYRAMNTEAFF. CDR3 sequence (DNA): TGCGCCAGCGGATGGTACAGGGCTATGAACACTGAAGCTTTCTTT.